One and the same sample provided the 13 T cell receptor beta chains below, sequenced in a study of blood T cell repertoires in COVID-19. TCRdb's table, derived via immunoSEQ multiplex PCR, lists solely in-frame clones and lacks some. The table shows about 170,000 clones, with about 85% occurring only once. Material for sequencing was peripheral blood. These receptors were obtained from a man aged 55-75 years who had recovered from COVID-19.

V is TRBV19 and J is TRBJ2-3; 10 nucleotides align to TRBD2. The CDR3 has 17 residues. Germline CDR1 is LNHDA and CDR2 is SQIVND (reference sequence). Unmatched junction bases numbered 5, after V lost 0 bases and J lost 2 bases. CDR3 protein: CASSIDPSGGPTDTQYF. CDR3 nucleotides: TGTGCCAGTAGTATAGATCCTAGCGGGGGCCCCACAGATACGCAGTATTTT.

The gene calls are TRBV25-1 and TRBJ1-2, with D perhaps matching TRBD1 (5 bases). This CDR3 has 13 amino acids. Per germline, CDR1 MGHDK and CDR2 SYGVNS. The germline V and J ends were trimmed by 8 bases and 4 bases, with 14 bases remaining between them. CDR3 amino acids: CASHAGGVYGYTF. CDR3 coding DNA: TGTGCCAGCCACGCTGGGGGGGTCTATGGCTACACCTTC.

The genes are TRBV7-9 and TRBJ1-2; TRBD1 agrees at 7 bases. CDR3 size: 12 residues. CDR1 is SEHNR, CDR2 FQNEAQ, per germline (reference sequence). V lost 5 bases, J lost 6 bases, and 3 bases stayed unmatched. The CDR3 is CASSLQGDGYTF. CDR3 nucleotides: TGTGCCAGCAGCCTCCAGGGGGATGGCTACACCTTC.

This clone was found a few times. The gene calls are TRBV12-3 or TRBV12-4 and TRBJ1-5; D is unclear. V was cut by 7 bases and J by 4 bases, with 11 bases left in between. This CDR3 comprises 13 residues. In nucleotides, the CDR3 is TGTGCCAGCACTCATTCGGGGAATCAGCCCCAGCATTTT. Its translation: CASTHSGNQPQHF.

This chain links TRBV15 with TRBJ1-6; D is uncertain. The germline V and J ends were trimmed by 0 bases and 10 bases, with 13 bases remaining between them. This CDR3 is built from 15 residues. The germline V gene has CDR1 LNHNV and CDR2 YYDKDF (reference sequence). The CDR3 DNA reads as TGTGCCACCAGCAGAGATCGCGGCAGCTACTCACCCCTCCACTTT. It yields the protein CATSRDRGSYSPLHF.

The chain joins TRBV7-9 to TRBJ1-2; 7 nucleotides agree with TRBD1. The CDR3 loop spans 18 amino acids. Germline V gives CDR1 SEHNR, CDR2 FQNEAQ (reference sequence). The ends lost 7 bases at V and 2 bases at J; junction bases unmatched: 19. CDR3 coding DNA: TGTGCCAGCAATGGGGGCTCCGGGACAGCCAAACCCAACTATGGCTACACCTTC. This translates into CASNGGSGTAKPNYGYTF. Complete variable domain (other parts from reference TRBV7-9 and TRBJ1-2): DTGVSQNPRHKITKRGQNVTFRCDPISEHNRLYWYRQTLGQGPEFLTYFQNEAQLEKSRLLSDRFSAERPKGSFSTLEIQRTEQGDSAMYLCASNGGSGTAKPNYGYTFGSGTRLTVV.

There are a few counts of this clone. V and J are TRBV5-1 and TRBJ1-2; D ambiguous. Trimming took off 4 bases at V and 4 bases at J, with 14 bases between the two ends. This CDR3 has 14 amino acids. Germline V gene lookup returns CDR1 SGHRS and CDR2 YFSETQ. The CDR3 DNA reads TGCGCCAGCAGCATCGACACCTCCACCTATGGCTACACCTTC. This sequence encodes CASSIDTSTYGYTF.

Of note for this clone: This CDR3 is also generated by other DNA sequences in the sample. The chain is built from TRBV7-3 and TRBJ2-5; TRBD1 might be the D (6 bases). V lost 2 bases to trimming and J lost 2 bases, with 6 bases between them. Germline CDR1 is SGHTA and CDR2 is FQGTGA. This CDR3 contains 13 residues. The CDR3 DNA reads as TGTGCCAGCAGCTTAGACAGGCAAGAGACCCAGTACTTC. The encoded protein is CASSLDRQETQYF.

The chain has TRBV6-4 and TRBJ1-6; TRBD1 is a possible D gene (6 bases). The CDR3 totals 15 residues. From germline, CDR1 is MRHNA and CDR2 SNTAGT. Trimming left V 4 bases short and J 6 bases short, with 13 bases between. CDR3 coding DNA: TGTGCCAGCAGTGTAAACAGGGCCGTTAATTCACCCCTCCACTTT. This sequence encodes CASSVNRAVNSPLHF.

The chain employs TRBV5-5 and TRBJ2-5; D gene ambiguous. Germline CDR1 SGHKS, CDR2 YYEKEE (reference sequence). The CDR3 is 14 residues long. Trimming took 4 bases from V and 5 from J, leaving 15 bases between them. CDR3 protein: CASSPERPRETQYF. The CDR3 nucleotides are TGTGCCAGCAGCCCCGAGCGCCCGCGGGAGACCCAGTACTTC.

With regard to this clone: Within the sample, other DNA sequences also encode this same CDR3. The gene calls are TRBV5-5 and TRBJ1-1; no firm D call. CDR3 length equals 13 residues. The ends were cut back, 0 bases at V and 1 base at J, with 4 bases in the middle. CDR1 and CDR2 (germline): SGHKS, YYEKEE (reference sequence). As DNA, the CDR3 is TGTGCCAGCAGCTTGGCAGGGAACACTGAAGCTTTCTTT. Residues: CASSLAGNTEAFF.

The gene calls are TRBV2 and TRBJ2-1; weak D call: TRBD2 (7 bases). The CDR3 consists of 10 residues. CDR1 SNHLY and CDR2 FYNNEI come from the germline V gene. Trimming took off 8 bases at V and 10 bases at J, with 9 bases between the two ends. CDR3 bases: TGTGCCAGCGCGGGGGCGGAGCAGTTCTTC. Its translation is CASAGAEQFF.

The chain couples TRBV5-4 to TRBJ2-7, with 8 bases that match TRBD1. The CDR3 runs 15 residues. The germline CDR1 and CDR2 sequences are SGHNT and YYREEE (reference sequence). With 0 bases clipped from V and 6 bases from J, the junction kept 8 bases outside the gene matches. The CDR3 spells CASSLGGQGILEQYF. CDR3 DNA: TGTGCCAGCAGCTTGGGCGGACAGGGAATTCTCGAGCAGTACTTC.